This record concerns one T cell receptor beta chain sequence. Its antigen remains undetermined. The input lacks base qualities; no much larger clone sits a single base away. The CDR3 contains 16 residues, cysteine and phenylalanine counted. Only the CDR3 part of the read is kept: 48 bases, read in frame from the first base. Trimming leaves V shorter by 7 bases and J shorter by 0 bases, with the junction holding 9 bases beyond the gene matches. The CDR1 and CDR2 encoded by the germline V gene (reference sequence) are LNHDA and SQIVND. The data are from a study of shared clonotypes between healthy human individuals (dated by TCRdb to the early 2020s). Study-wide context: A few men and a couple of women, aged 18 to 49 years, made up the cohort. For each donor, three plates each were used for CD4 naive and CD4 memory, two plates were used for CD8 naive, and one plate was used for CD8 memory. The study deeply sequenced blood TCR repertoires of about 5 healthy adults to estimate repertoire size and the extent of clonotype sharing between individuals. To increase sequencing depth and limit assay-specific biases, different laboratories used diverse techniques to prepare libraries and sequence TCR repertoires. Leukapheresis yielded between about 0.94 and 9.5 billion PBMCs per donor.

The donors were healthy, HIV-negative adults with no recently reported acute infections or vaccinations. Every donor was a Caucasian adult living in Nashville, Tennessee, USA. Magnetic negative selection was used to enrich CD4+ T cells, after which naive cells were positively selected on CD45RA and the negative fraction became the memory subset. Blood was collected by leukapheresis, and PBMCs were isolated by Ficoll-Histopaque density gradient centrifugation and then cryopreserved in liquid nitrogen vapor phase. Purity and quantity of every magnetically sorted T cell population were checked by analytical flow cytometry. Each sorted fraction had its genomic DNA isolated and then quantified by UV absorbance on a Nanodrop 2000c. Overall results and qualifications from the work: Because the study included a small number of donors, the genetic and exposure-history diversity represented was limited. Higher generation probabilities were observed for clonotypes shared by all four sorted-subset donors than for non-shared clonotypes. Sampling was restricted to blood, and TCR repertoires in tissues likely differ from the TCR repertoires found in blood. Naive subsets generally had larger estimated clonotype richness than memory subsets did. Pairwise subsampling indicated that sequencing depth was expected to affect the degree of clonotype sharing among donors. Across a handful of donors, about 5.2% of naive CD4, approximately 3.6% of naive CD8, 2.3% of memory CD4, and around 0.4% of memory CD8 clonotypes were shared. Incomplete sequencing was indicated by rarefaction of sorted-subset datasets, despite the large sequencing depth.

TCR CDR3 regions were amplified from genomic DNA by multiplex PCR using the deep immunoSEQ assay. Genomic DNA extracted from each cell subset was distributed evenly over all wells of several immunoSEQ 96-well plates, and each plate served as one replicate. For sorted subsets, about 0.2 ug genomic DNA, equal to about 30,000 T cell genomes, was loaded into each replicate PCR. The purified libraries were quantified using a Qubit 3.0 fluorometer, sized with a Bioanalyzer 2100, and then quantified again using the KAPA Library Quantification kit. Every immunoSEQ 96-well plate was sequenced on a dedicated single-read 150-cycle Illumina NextSeq 550 flow cell. Under the source paper's analysis protocol: The immunoSEQ output contained only junctional sequences without quality scores, so filtering could not match that applied to full-length reads. Sequences were annotated with PyIR, a Python wrapper for IgBLAST v1.9, and V/J genes and CDR3 were assigned using IMGT germline references. Reads were filtered out if the reads had weak V/J assignments (E-value above 1e-6), no CDR3, stop codons, out-of-frame junctions, or ambiguous translated residues. V3J clonotypes were defined as sequences sharing the same inferred V gene, J gene, and CDR3 amino acid sequence. Percentage overlap between repertoires was calculated by dividing the number of shared unique clonotypes by the size of the smaller repertoire. Richness of each repertoire was evaluated using RTK rarefaction, the Chao1 estimator, and Recon v2.1 estimates of unobserved clonotypes. For all TCRbeta clonotypes obtained by the gDNA method from a handful of donors, generation probabilities were computed with OLGA. Drawn from immuneACCESS, this table holds only the in-frame rearrangements with V and J called that TCRdb kept. Clones are partly lost; checked studies trace under half to an unresolved V gene and leave the rest unexplained. D and trimming come from the DNA, and the V and J calls and clone size come from that table. The sample data list around 2.5 million clones, and roughly 93% of these were observed just once. The top ten hold more than 0.35% of the sample.

This chain joins TRBV19 to TRBJ2-4; 7 central nucleotides agree with TRBD2. The sequenced sample consisted of naive CD4+ T cells from PBMCs. The cell subset or site label here, explained by the study, means: CD45RA+ positively selected. The sequence came from a young man in good health. Some clones in this sample may be carry-over from other donors' samples. The CDR3 amino acid sequence is: CASTEAGIQAKNIQYF. The nucleotide sequence reads as follows: TGTGCCAGTACCGAAGCGGGAATCCAAGCCAAAAACATTCAGTACTTC. Joined to the reference TRBV19 and TRBJ2-4 proteins, this CDR3 gives the full variable domain: DGGITQSPKYLFRKEGQNVTLSCEQNLNHDAMYWYRQDPGQGLRLIYYSQIVNDFQKGDIAEGYSVSREKKESFPLTVTSAQKNPTAFYLCASTEAGIQAKNIQYFGAGTRLSVL.